This TCR beta chain was sequenced in a study of T cells after yellow fever vaccination. Study-wide background: The fractions with low cell numbers were processed using SMART-Seq v4 Ultra Low Input. Overall study findings and caveats: It was the secondary response that reached its peak faster, day 5 versus 15, but it was weaker.

CDR1 and CDR2 (germline): MNHEY, SMNVEV (reference sequence). V lost 4 bases to trimming and J lost 5 bases; unmatched junction nucleotides: 9. This CDR3 spans 15 amino acids. Universal primer sites and UMIs were introduced during 5'RACE template-switching synthesis of TCR cDNA. TCRdb re-derived calls from the 5' RACE reads in MiXCR, one entry per CDR3 protein. The sample contains about 320,000 distinct CDR3 sequences, 6.8% of which appear only once. In its sample, this clonotype was seen many times. The antigen is not known. This receptor was obtained from a man aged 18 to 30 who received the YFV17D yellow fever vaccine. Here the sequenced sample was PBMCs, taken roughly 46 days after the first yellow fever vaccination. The rearrangement uses TRBV27 and TRBJ2-5, with 8 positions matching TRBD2. CDR3: CASSSPAGAEETQYF. In DNA form, the CDR3 reads TGTGCCAGCAGTTCCCCAGCGGGGGCGGAGGAGACCCAGTACTTC.